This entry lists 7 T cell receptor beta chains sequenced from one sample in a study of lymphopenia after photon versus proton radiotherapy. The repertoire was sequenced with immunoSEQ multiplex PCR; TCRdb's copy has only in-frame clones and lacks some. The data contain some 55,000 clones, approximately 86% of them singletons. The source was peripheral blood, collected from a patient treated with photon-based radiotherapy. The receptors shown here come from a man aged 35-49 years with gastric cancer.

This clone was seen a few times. The CDR3, as DNA: TGCGCCAGCAGCCAGACACTAGACGGGTACACCGGGGAGCTGTTTTTT. Translating gives CASSQTLDGYTGELFF. The chain employs TRBV4-1 and TRBJ2-2, with D possibly TRBD2 on 5 matching bases. Trimming removed 3 bases from V and 3 bases from J, with 14 bases in between. Germline lookup yields CDR1 MGHRA and CDR2 YSYEKL. The CDR3 is 16 residues long.

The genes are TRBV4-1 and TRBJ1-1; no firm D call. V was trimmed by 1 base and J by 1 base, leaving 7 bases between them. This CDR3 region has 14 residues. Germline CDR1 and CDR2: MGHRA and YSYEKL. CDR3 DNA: TGCGCCAGCAGCCAAGTCGCCGGGAACACTGAAGCTTTCTTT. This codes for CASSQVAGNTEAFF.

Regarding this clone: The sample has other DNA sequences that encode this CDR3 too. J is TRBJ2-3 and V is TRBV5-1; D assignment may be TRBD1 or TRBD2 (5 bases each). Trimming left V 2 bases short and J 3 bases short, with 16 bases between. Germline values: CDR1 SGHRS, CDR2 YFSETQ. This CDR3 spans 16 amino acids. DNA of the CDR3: TGCGCCAGCAGCTTACGGGGCCTCGTGGGGACAGATACGCAGTATTTT. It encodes CASSLRGLVGTDTQYF.

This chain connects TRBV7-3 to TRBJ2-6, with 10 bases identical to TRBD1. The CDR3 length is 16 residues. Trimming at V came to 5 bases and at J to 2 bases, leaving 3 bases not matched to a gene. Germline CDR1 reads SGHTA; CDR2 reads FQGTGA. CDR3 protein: CASSVGTGAGANVLTF. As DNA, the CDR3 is TGTGCCAGCAGCGTTGGGACAGGGGCTGGGGCCAACGTCCTGACTTTC.

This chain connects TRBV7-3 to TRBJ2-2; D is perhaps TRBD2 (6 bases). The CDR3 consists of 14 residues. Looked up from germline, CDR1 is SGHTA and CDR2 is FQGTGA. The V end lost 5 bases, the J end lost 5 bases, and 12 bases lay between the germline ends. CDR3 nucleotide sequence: TGTGCCAGCAGCCCCGCGGGGTGGACCGGGGAGCTGTTTTTT. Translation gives CASSPAGWTGELFF.

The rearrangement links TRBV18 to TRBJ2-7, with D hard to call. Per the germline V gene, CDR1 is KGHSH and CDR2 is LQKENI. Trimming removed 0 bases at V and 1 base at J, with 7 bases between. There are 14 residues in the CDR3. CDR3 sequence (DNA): TGTGCCAGCTCACCACCGTTAAGGTCCTACGAGCAGTACTTC. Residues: CASSPPLRSYEQYF.

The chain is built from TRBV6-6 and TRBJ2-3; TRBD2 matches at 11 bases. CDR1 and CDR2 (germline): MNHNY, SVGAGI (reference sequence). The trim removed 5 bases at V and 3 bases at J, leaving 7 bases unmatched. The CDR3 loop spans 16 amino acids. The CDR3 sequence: CASSGVAGGKTDTQYF. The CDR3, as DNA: TGTGCCAGCAGTGGGGTAGCGGGGGGGAAGACAGATACGCAGTATTTT.